The 25 T cell receptor beta chains below all came from one sample that was sequenced in a study of blood T cells in healthy people across ages (dated by TCRdb to 2014 to 2015). The method was 5' RACE. Sequencing was carried out with an Illumina HiSeq 2500. A second PCR of 7 to 11 cycles was performed with a sample-barcoded 5' primer and a J-beta primer mix. TCRdb reran the public reads through fastp at Q25 and MiXCR, keeping productive beta chains. One record per CDR3 amino acid sequence lists the most common genes and DNA. For this sample the table gives about 670,000 distinct CDR3 sequences, of which over 40% were detected only once. The ten most abundant clones make up approximately 31% of the sample. The sample was blood. These receptors came from a man older than 75 in good health.

A few counts support this clonotype. The rearrangement links TRBV7-2 to TRBJ2-7; tentative D call: TRBD1 (6 bases). Trimming took 5 bases from V and 2 from J, leaving 19 bases between them. Germline V lookup: CDR1 SGHTA, CDR2 FQGNSA. The length of the CDR3 is 16 residues. The CDR3 spells CASSQGPGTVTYEQYF. The CDR3 nucleotides are TGTGCCAGCAGCCAGGGGCCGGGGACCGTTACCTACGAGCAGTACTTC.

V usage is TRBV29-1 and J usage is TRBJ1-4; 9 bases are a match to TRBD1. This CDR3 has 13 residues. Germline CDR1 reads SQVTM; CDR2 reads ANQGSEA. V shed 7 bases, J shed 5 bases, and the junction held 5 bases outside the gene matches. The CDR3 here is CSAGQGRNEKLFF. CDR3 sequence (DNA): TGCAGCGCCGGACAGGGGAGAAATGAAAAACTGTTTTTT.

This clonotype came up a few times. The chain uses TRBV20-1 and TRBJ1-2; D perhaps matches TRBD1 (5 bases). Between the trimmed V and J ends, which lost 2 bases and 7 bases, there was a span of 11 bases. The CDR3 extends over 12 amino acids. Per germline, CDR1 DFQATT and CDR2 SNEGSKA (reference sequence). CDR3 residues: CSARRGSGGYTF. The CDR3 nucleotides read TGCAGTGCTAGAAGGGGTAGTGGTGGCTACACCTTC.

The chain has TRBV27 and TRBJ2-3, with D possibly matching TRBD2 (6 bases). The CDR3 covers 14 residues. The germline V gene has CDR1 MNHEY and CDR2 SMNVEV (reference sequence). V lost 0 bases and J 6 bases, leaving 10 bases between the germline ends. The CDR3 protein is CASSLSRGYDTQYF. The CDR3 DNA reads as TGTGCCAGCAGTTTATCGCGGGGATACGATACGCAGTATTTT.

This clonotype was seen repeatedly, ten times or more. The V call is TRBV4-2, the J call TRBJ2-7, with a possible D match to TRBD1 (11 bases). V lost 4 bases to trimming and J lost 5 bases, with 39 bases between them. The germline gives CDR1 LGHNA, CDR2 YNFKEQ. The CDR3 sequence is 22 residues long. Here the CDR3 reads CASSRIRVRDRGTSESLHEQYF. CDR3 nucleotide sequence: TGTGCCAGCAGCCGGATCCGAGTTCGGGACAGGGGGACTAGCGAGTCACTCCACGAGCAGTACTTC.

The table lists this clonotype with a few counts. The chain carries TRBV6-2 or TRBV6-3 and TRBJ2-4; D may match TRBD1 or TRBD2 (5 bases each). The CDR3 length is 17 residues. Germline CDR1 MNHEY, CDR2 SVGEGT. The V end lost 7 bases, the J end lost 1 base, and 20 bases lay between the germline ends. CDR3 amino acids: CASTQERGETAKNIQYF. In DNA form, the CDR3 reads TGTGCCAGCACCCAAGAAAGGGGAGAAACGGCCAAAAACATTCAGTACTTC.

V is TRBV5-1 and J is TRBJ2-5; 9 bases are a match to TRBD1. In germline, CDR1 is SGHRS, CDR2 YFSETQ. This CDR3 region has 14 residues. J gave up 5 bases and V 3 bases, and 5 bases lay outside the gene matches. The CDR3 loop reads CASSSRTGAETQYF. CDR3 in DNA: TGCGCCAGCAGCTCTCGGACAGGGGCCGAGACCCAGTACTTC.

This clonotype has just a few counts. The chain is built from TRBV21-1 and TRBJ1-2; TRBD1 is taken as the D call from the table, unchecked against the DNA. TRBV21-1 constitutes a pseudogene. The CDR3 is made up of 15 amino acids. This chain's CDR3 is CASSEKRQVHYGYTF. The CDR3 DNA follows: TGTGCCAGCAGCGAAAAGAGACAGGTCCACTATGGCTACACCTTC.

Only a few counts were recorded for this clonotype. The V call is TRBV4-1, the J call TRBJ2-3; TRBD2 matches 10 bases. The CDR3 is made up of 18 amino acids. Looked up from germline, CDR1 is MGHRA and CDR2 is YSYEKL. Losses at the gene ends were 1 base for V and 3 bases for J; bases not matched to a gene: 10. As DNA, the CDR3 is TGCGCCAGCAGCCAAGCGACGTACGGGACTAGCGTAACAGATACGCAGTATTTT. Amino acids: CASSQATYGTSVTDTQYF.

J is TRBJ1-2 and V is TRBV28; TRBD1 might be the D (6 bases). V was pared by 2 bases and J by 5 bases, with 15 bases between. The CDR3 sequence is 15 residues long. Germline CDR1 reads MDHEN; CDR2 reads SYDVKM. This CDR3 reads CASSLTDSGRYGYTF. The CDR3 DNA sequence: TGTGCCAGCAGTTTAACGGACAGTGGGCGTTATGGCTACACCTTC.

The V call is TRBV20-1, the J call TRBJ1-2; D is ambiguous. The CDR3 extends over 12 amino acids. Trimming removed 0 bases from V and 5 bases from J, with 7 bases in between. Germline assignment: CDR1 DFQATT and CDR2 SNEGSKA (reference sequence). CDR3 bases: TGCAGTGCTAGAGAAGGTTTTTATGGCTACACCTTC. Its translation is CSAREGFYGYTF.

This chain links TRBV7-9 with TRBJ2-3; D gene ambiguous. Germline CDR1 reads SEHNR; CDR2 reads FQNEAQ (reference sequence). V was shortened by 1 base and J by 2 bases, with 10 bases between the two germline ends. The CDR3 covers 15 residues. CDR3 DNA: TGTGCCAGCAGCTTAGGGCAGTATTTCACAGATACGCAGTATTTT. Translated: CASSLGQYFTDTQYF.

The chain recombines TRBV7-9 with TRBJ1-1; D unresolved. Germline V gene data show CDR1 as SEHNR and CDR2 as FQNEAQ (reference sequence). This CDR3 has 11 amino acids. The V end was cut by 5 bases, the J end by 10 bases, with 11 bases between. The CDR3 sequence: CASSPKLVAFF. The CDR3 bases are TGTGCCAGCAGCCCCAAGTTGGTAGCTTTCTTT.

This clonotype appeared a few times. The chain employs TRBV6-2 or TRBV6-3 and TRBJ2-3, with D unresolved. This CDR3 spans 16 amino acids. The V end was cut by 6 bases, the J end by 1 base, with 17 bases between. Germline CDR1 MNHEY, CDR2 SVGEGT. The CDR3, as DNA: TGTGCCAGCAGAACCGAGTTATCCGGAGGCACAGATACGCAGTATTTT. This codes for CASRTELSGGTDTQYF.

J is TRBJ2-5 and V is TRBV18, with a tentative D call TRBD2 (7 bases). The CDR3 sequence is 16 residues long. V was trimmed by 0 bases and J by 4 bases, leaving 15 bases between them. CDR1 and CDR2 from the germline V gene are KGHSH and LQKENI. The CDR3, as DNA: TGTGCCAGCTCACCACCGAAACGGGGGGCCCCAGAGACCCAGTACTTC. Its translation is CASSPPKRGAPETQYF.

This clonotype has a handful of counts. The chain is built from TRBV28 and TRBJ2-7; 8 nucleotides line up with TRBD2. V dropped 10 bases and J dropped 2; count of bases not matched to a gene: 10. The germline CDR1 and CDR2 sequences are MDHEN and SYDVKM. The CDR3 extends over 14 amino acids. CDR3 coding DNA: TGTGCCACCAAGAGCGGGAGAAGTCCCTACGAGCAGTACTTC. Encoded protein: CATKSGRSPYEQYF.

The chain couples TRBV5-5 to TRBJ2-6, with unresolved D. Trimming removed 6 bases at V and 1 base at J, with 14 bases between. The CDR3 spans 16 residues. Germline V CDR1 and CDR2: SGHKS, YYEKEE (reference sequence). The CDR3 protein is CASKYVPSSGANVLTF. CDR3 in DNA: TGTGCCAGCAAATATGTACCCAGTTCTGGGGCCAACGTCCTGACTTTC. Full variable domain (outside the CDR3, taken from reference TRBV5-5 and TRBJ2-6): DAGVTQSPTHLIKTRGQQVTLRCSPISGHKSVSWYQQVLGQGPQFIFQYYEKEERGRGNFPDRFSARQFPNYSSELNVNALLLGDSALYLCASKYVPSSGANVLTFGAGSRLTVL.

This rearrangement joins TRBV6-5 to TRBJ2-4; perhaps TRBD1 as D (6 bases). This CDR3 has 15 residues. The germline gives CDR1 MNHEY, CDR2 SVGAGI. Trimming cost V 8 bases and J 0 bases, with 14 bases left between them. The CDR3 DNA reads TGTGCCAGCTCACGCACAGGGCTAGCCAAAAACATTCAGTACTTC. Its protein product is CASSRTGLAKNIQYF.

The J gene is TRBJ2-1, the V gene TRBV6-2 or TRBV6-3, with D possibly called TRBD1 or TRBD2 (5 bases each). The CDR3 extends over 15 amino acids. V gave up 0 bases and J gave up 9 bases, with 15 bases separating them. Looked up from germline, CDR1 is MNHEY and CDR2 is SVGEGT. The CDR3, as DNA: TGTGCCAGCAGTTACTCCGGGACCCGGTGGGGTGAGCAGTTCTTC. It yields the protein CASSYSGTRWGEQFF.

V usage is TRBV5-1 and J usage is TRBJ1-2; no clear D. The CDR3 spans 14 residues. The V gene's germline CDR1 is SGHRS and CDR2 YFSETQ. V lost 0 bases, J lost 8 bases, and 14 bases lay in between. The CDR3 DNA reads TGCGCCAGCAGCTTGGGACCAACCGCCTCCGGCTACACCTTC. It yields the protein CASSLGPTASGYTF.

The chain recombines TRBV28 with TRBJ2-7; 10 nucleotides match TRBD1. Germline CDR1 MDHEN, CDR2 SYDVKM. The V segment lost 6 bases and the J segment 6 bases; nucleotides outside the gene matches: 8. The CDR3 has 14 amino acids. The CDR3 DNA reads as TGTGCCAGCAGCCTGAGACAGGGGGCGGGCGAGCAGTACTTC. It is translated as CASSLRQGAGEQYF. The full variable domain, its missing parts supplied by reference TRBV28 and TRBJ2-7, is DVKVTQSSRYLVKRTGEKVFLECVQDMDHENMFWYRQDPGLGLRLIYFSYDVKMKEKGDIPEGYSVSREKKERFSLILESASTNQTSMYLCASSLRQGAGEQYFGPGTRLTVT.

The chain combines TRBV14 with TRBJ2-5, with TRBD2 as a possible D gene (6 bases). CDR3 length: 15 residues. Germline lookup yields CDR1 SGHDN and CDR2 FVKESK. Trimming cost V 4 bases and J 6 bases, with 18 bases left between them. This CDR3 reads CASSPPLGGVQTQYF. CDR3 DNA sequence: TGTGCCAGCAGCCCCCCCTTGGGAGGAGTACAGACCCAGTACTTC.

This clonotype was counted at least ten times. CDR3 loop: CASRTSSGGGEQFF. DNA for the CDR3: TGTGCCAGCAGGACCTCTAGCGGGGGGGGTGAGCAGTTCTTC. The chain has TRBV12-3 or TRBV12-4 and TRBJ2-1; TRBD2 aligns across 12 bases. The V gene end was trimmed by 6 bases and the J gene end by 9 bases; junction bases not matched to a gene: 6. This CDR3 has 14 residues.

The chain joins TRBV4-1 to TRBJ1-5; the D gene is possibly TRBD1 (6 bases). CDR1 is MGHRA and CDR2 is YSYEKL in the germline V gene. The CDR3 spans 15 residues. V was trimmed by 1 base and J by 4 bases, leaving 11 bases between them. This CDR3 reads CASSQGQGKNQPQHF. Written as DNA, the CDR3 is TGCGCCAGCAGCCAAGGGCAGGGGAAGAATCAGCCCCAGCATTTT.

This clonotype was counted ten times or more. The chain uses TRBV29-1 and TRBJ2-7; 8 nucleotides align to TRBD1. The CDR3 loop spans 14 amino acids. V was clipped by 5 bases and J by 0 bases; unmatched bases: 6. CDR1 is SQVTM and CDR2 is ANQGSEA in the germline V gene. In nucleotides, the CDR3 is TGCAGCGTTCTCGACAGGGGAGGCTCCTACGAGCAGTACTTC. It translates to CSVLDRGGSYEQYF.